This TCR beta chain was identified in a study of patients and donors after allogeneic stem cell transplantation. The CDR3 runs 16 residues. One entry per CDR3 protein results from TCRdb running MiXCR on the RT-PCR reads. The sample lists 920,000 or so distinct CDR3 sequences, more than 15% occurring once. The sequencing input was blood, either unsorted or a sorted T cell fraction (not recorded which). The TCR originated in a human donor who was either an allogeneic HSCT recipient or a stem cell or donor lymphocyte infusion donor (not recorded which). It is not recorded whose cells these are; they may come from a transplant donor. This sequence joins TRBV21-1 and TRBJ2-1; the D call of TRBD1 is as the table states it, not checked on the DNA. TRBV21-1 is reported as a pseudogene. The CDR3 DNA reads as TGTGCCAGCAGCAAAGTCCCAGGGGATGGCTACAATGAGCAGTTCTTC. This encodes CASSKVPGDGYNEQFF.